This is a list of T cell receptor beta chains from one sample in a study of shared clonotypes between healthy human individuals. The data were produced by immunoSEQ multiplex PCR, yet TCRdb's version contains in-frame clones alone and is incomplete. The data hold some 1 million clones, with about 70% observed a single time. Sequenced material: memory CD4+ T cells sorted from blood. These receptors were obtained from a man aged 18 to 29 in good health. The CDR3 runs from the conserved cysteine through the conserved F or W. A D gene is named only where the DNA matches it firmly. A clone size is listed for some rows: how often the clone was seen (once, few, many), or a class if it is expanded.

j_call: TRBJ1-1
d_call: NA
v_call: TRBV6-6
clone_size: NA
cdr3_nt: TGTGCCAGCAGTTACCTCAGTGCGAACACTGAAGCTTTCTTT
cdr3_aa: CASSYLSANTEAFF

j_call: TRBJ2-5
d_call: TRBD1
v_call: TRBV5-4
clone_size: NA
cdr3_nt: TGTGCCAGCAGCTTGACGGGACAGGGGAGAGAGACCCAGTACTTC
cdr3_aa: CASSLTGQGRETQYF

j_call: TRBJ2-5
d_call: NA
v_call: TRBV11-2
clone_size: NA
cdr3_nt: TGTGCCAGCAGCCCCGGGTTGGCAGAGACCCAGTACTTC
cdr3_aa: CASSPGLAETQYF

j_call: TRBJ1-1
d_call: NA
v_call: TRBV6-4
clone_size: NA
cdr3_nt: TGTGCCAGCAGTGACTCGAGGCAAAGGGTAAACACTGAAGCTTTCTTT
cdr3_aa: CASSDSRQRVNTEAFF

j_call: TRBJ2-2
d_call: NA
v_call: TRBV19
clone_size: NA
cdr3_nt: TGTGCCAGTAGTATAACAGCGAACACCGGGGAGCTGTTTTTT
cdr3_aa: CASSITANTGELFF

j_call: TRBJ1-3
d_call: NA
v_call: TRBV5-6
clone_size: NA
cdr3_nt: TGTGCCAGCAGCTTGGTCCGCAGCTTCCCTGGAAACACCATATATTTT
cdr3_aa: CASSLVRSFPGNTIYF

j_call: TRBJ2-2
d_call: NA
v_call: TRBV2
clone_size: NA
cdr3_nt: TGTGCCAGCAGTGGGCCAGGGCGGAACACCGGGGAGCTGTTTTTT
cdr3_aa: CASSGPGRNTGELFF

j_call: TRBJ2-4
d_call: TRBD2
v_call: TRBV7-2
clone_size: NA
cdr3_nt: TGTGCCAGCAGCTCAGGAAGCGGGGACCTAGCCAAAAACATTCAGTACTTC
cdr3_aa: CASSSGSGDLAKNIQYF

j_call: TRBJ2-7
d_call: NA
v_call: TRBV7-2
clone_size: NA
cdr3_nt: TGTGCCAGCAGCTTAAACGCGGGAAAGGACGAGCAGTACTTC
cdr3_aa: CASSLNAGKDEQYF

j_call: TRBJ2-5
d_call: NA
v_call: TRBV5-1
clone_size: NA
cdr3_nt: TGCGCCAGCAGCCCAGACTTGGTCCAAGAGACCCAGTACTTC
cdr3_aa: CASSPDLVQETQYF

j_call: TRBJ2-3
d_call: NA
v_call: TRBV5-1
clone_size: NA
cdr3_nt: TGCGCCAGCAGCTTAGGGTATCGCACAGATACGCAGTATTTT
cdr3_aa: CASSLGYRTDTQYF

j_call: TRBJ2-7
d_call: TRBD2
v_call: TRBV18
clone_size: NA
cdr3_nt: TGTGCCAGCTCACTACTAGCGGGGCTCTACGAGCAGTACTTC
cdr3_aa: CASSLLAGLYEQYF

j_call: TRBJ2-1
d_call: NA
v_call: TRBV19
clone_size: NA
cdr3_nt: TGTGCCAGTAGACCCATGGCTGGCAATGAGCAGTTCTTC
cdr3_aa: CASRPMAGNEQFF

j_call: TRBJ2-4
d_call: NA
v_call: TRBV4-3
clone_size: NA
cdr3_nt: TGCGCCAGCAGCCGGGGAGGGGGGAAGGAAAACATTCAGTACTTC
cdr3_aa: CASSRGGGKENIQYF

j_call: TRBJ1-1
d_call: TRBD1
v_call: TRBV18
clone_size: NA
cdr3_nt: TGTGCCAGCTCTGCGGACAGGGGGAACACTGAAGCTTTCTTT
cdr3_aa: CASSADRGNTEAFF

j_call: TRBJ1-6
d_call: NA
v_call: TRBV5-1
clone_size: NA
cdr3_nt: TGCGCCAGCAGCTTGGCCGGGGCCTCTTATTCACCCCTCCACTTT
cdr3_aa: CASSLAGASYSPLHF

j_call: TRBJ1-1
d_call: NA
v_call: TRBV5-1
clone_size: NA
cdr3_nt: TGCGCCAGCAGCTGGAGCGGACGGGACACTGAAGCTTTCTTT
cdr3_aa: CASSWSGRDTEAFF

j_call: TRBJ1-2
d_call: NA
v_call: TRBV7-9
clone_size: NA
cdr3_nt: TGTGCCAGCAGCTTTAAGGCAGGAATCTATGGCTACACCTTC
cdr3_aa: CASSFKAGIYGYTF

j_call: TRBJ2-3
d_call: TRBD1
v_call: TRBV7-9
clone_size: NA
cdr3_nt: TGTGCCAGCAGTTCGGGACAGGGGGCAGGGGATACGCAGTATTTT
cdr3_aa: CASSSGQGAGDTQYF

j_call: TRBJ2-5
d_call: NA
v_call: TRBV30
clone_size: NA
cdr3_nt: TGTGCCTGGGCTCCGGGTTCGGGGACCCAGTACTTC
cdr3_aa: CAWAPGSGTQYF

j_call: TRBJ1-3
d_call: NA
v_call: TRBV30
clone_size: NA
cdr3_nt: TGTGCCTGGGATGACACTGGAAACACCATATATTTT
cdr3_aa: CAWDDTGNTIYF

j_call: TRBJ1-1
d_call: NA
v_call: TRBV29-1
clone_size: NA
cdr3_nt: TGCAGCGTTAAGGGTAGAGAGACTGAAGCTTTCTTT
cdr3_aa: CSVKGRETEAFF

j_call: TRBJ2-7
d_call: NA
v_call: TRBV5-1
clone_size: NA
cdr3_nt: TGCGCCAGCAGCTTGTCAAGGGAGCCCTACGAGCAGTACTTC
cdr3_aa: CASSLSREPYEQYF

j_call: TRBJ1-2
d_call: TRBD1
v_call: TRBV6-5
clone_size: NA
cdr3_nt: TGTGCCAGCAGTTACTTATCCGGGACAGGGGGTGGCTACACCTTC
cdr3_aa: CASSYLSGTGGGYTF

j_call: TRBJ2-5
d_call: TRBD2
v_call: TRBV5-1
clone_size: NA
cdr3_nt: TGCGCCAGCAGCTTAACTAGCGGGGGGGGCGAGACCCAGTACTTC
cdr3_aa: CASSLTSGGGETQYF

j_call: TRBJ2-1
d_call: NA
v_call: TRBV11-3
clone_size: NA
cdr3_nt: TGTGCCAGCAGCTTAGATCGTCCGGAGGGGTACAATGAGCAGTTCTTC
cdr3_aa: CASSLDRPEGYNEQFF

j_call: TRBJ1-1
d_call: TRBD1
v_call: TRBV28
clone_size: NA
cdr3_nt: TGTGCCAGCAGTTTGTATCAGGGGGCAAGGAATGCTTTCTTT
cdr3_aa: CASSLYQGARNAFF

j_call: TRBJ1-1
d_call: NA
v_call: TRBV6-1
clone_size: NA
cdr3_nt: TGTGCCAGCAGTGAATTCGGGCGCGCTGAAGCTTTCTTT
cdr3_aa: CASSEFGRAEAFF

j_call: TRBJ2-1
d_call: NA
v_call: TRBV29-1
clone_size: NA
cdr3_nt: TGCAGCGTCGGGGCCCAGGATCATTCAAACAATGAGCAGTTCTTC
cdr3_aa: CSVGAQDHSNNEQFF

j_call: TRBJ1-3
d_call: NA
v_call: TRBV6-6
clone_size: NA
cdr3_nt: TGTGCCAGCAGCCTCGACTATCCCGGAAACACCATATATTTT
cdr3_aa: CASSLDYPGNTIYF

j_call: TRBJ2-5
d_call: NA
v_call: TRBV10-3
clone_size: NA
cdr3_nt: TGTGCCATCAGTGAGGACGGCTCGGAGACCCAGTACTTC
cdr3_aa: CAISEDGSETQYF

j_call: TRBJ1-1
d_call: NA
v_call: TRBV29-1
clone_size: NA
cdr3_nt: TGCAGCGGGGGGGATGCTGAAGCTTTCTTT
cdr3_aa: CSGGDAEAFF

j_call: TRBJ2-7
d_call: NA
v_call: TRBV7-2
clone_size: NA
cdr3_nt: TGTGCCAGCAGCTTACGGGACTCCCCAAGGAGCTCCTACGAGCAGTACTTC
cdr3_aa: CASSLRDSPRSSYEQYF

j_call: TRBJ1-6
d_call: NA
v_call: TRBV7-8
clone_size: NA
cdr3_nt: TGTGCCAGCAGACAAGGGGGGGCCCCCGTAAGACCCCTCCACTTT
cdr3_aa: CASRQGGAPVRPLHF

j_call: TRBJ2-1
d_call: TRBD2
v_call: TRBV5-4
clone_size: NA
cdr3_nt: TGTGCCAGCAGCTTGTTGGCTAGCGGGGGAGATGAGCAGTTCTTC
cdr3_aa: CASSLLASGGDEQFF

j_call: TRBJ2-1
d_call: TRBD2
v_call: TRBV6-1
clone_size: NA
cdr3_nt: TGTGCCAGCGGTAGCGGGAGTCTATACAATGAGCAGTTCTTC
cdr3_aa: CASGSGSLYNEQFF

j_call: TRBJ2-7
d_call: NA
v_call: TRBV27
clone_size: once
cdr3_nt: TGTGCCAGCAGCCGGGAGTGGTACGAGCAGTACTTC
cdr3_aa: CASSREWYEQYF

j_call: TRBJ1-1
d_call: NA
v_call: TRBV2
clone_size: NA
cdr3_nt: TGTGCCAGCAGCCCGCCCGGGGGGGTGAACACTGAAGCTTTCTTT
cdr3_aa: CASSPPGGVNTEAFF

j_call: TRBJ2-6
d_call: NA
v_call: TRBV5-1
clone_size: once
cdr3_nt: TGCGCCAGCAGCTTGGCCAGGTTCGGTGGGGCCAACGTCCTGACTTTC
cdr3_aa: CASSLARFGGANVLTF

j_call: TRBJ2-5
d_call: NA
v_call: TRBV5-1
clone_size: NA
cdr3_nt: TGCGCCAGCAGCTGGGGAGGACAGACCCAAGAGACCCAGTACTTC
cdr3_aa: CASSWGGQTQETQYF